This TCR beta chain was profiled in a study of T cells in severe cutaneous drug reactions. Study as a whole: Patients in acute or recovery stage gave blister fluids/cells and PBMC.

Libraries were made by iRepertoire multiplex PCR with TCR subtype-specific primers for bulk and single-cell sequencing. Reanalyzing the multiplex PCR reads, TCRdb keeps one entry per CDR3 protein, without DNA. Across approximately 9,600 distinct CDR3 sequences, the top ten clones capture about 20% of the sample. The donors had carbamazepine-induced Stevens-Johnson syndrome or toxic epidermal necrolysis. CDR1 DFQATT and CDR2 SNEGSKA come from the germline V gene (reference sequence). The CDR3 runs to 16 residues. Source material: cells from a skin blister. The chain links TRBV20-1 to TRBJ2-3; TCRdb's assignment of TRBD2 cannot be checked, as there is no DNA. The origin of this receptor is a human donor with Stevens-Johnson syndrome, a severe cutaneous drug reaction. The CDR3 is CSASNPARGSTDTQYF.